A single TCR beta chain is shown here with its context. The data derive from a study of blood T cell repertoires in COVID-19. Study-level information: The United States, Italy and Spain provided the acute and convalescent COVID-19 samples.

The CDR3 spans 14 residues. Between the trimmed V and J ends, which lost 4 bases and 3 bases, there was a span of 13 bases. Germline assignment: CDR1 SQVTM and CDR2 ANQGSEA. In the original processing: Scientists estimated how many nucleated cells there were by amplifying reference gene primers. Method: immunoSEQ multiplex PCR; TCRdb's copy keeps in-frame clones and lacks some. V and J calls and clone size come straight from that table; D and trimming were deduced from the DNA. The table shows tens of thousands of clones, with 65% to 90% occurring only once. The clonotype was recovered from a man older than 75 with acute or convalescent COVID-19. The sample comprised peripheral blood. The rearrangement joins TRBV29-1 to TRBJ1-3; no definite D call. CDR3 amino acids: CSVVVLGRGNTIYF. The CDR3 DNA sequence: TGCAGCGTTGTGGTTCTAGGTCGTGGAAACACCATATATTTT.